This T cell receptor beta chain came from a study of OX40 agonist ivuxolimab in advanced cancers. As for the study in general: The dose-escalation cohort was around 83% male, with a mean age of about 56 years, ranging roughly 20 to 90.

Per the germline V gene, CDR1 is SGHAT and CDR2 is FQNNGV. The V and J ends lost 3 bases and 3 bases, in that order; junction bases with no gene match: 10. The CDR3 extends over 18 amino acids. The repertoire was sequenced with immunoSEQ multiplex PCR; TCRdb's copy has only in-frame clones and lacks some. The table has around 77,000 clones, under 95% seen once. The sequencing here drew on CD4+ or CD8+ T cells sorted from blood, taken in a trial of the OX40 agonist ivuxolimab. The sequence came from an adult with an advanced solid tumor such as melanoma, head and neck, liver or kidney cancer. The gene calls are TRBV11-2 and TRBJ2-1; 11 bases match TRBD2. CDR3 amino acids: CASSFSSGGYAIYNEQFF. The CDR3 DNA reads TGTGCCAGCAGCTTTTCTAGCGGGGGGTACGCTATCTACAATGAGCAGTTCTTC.